The 15 T cell receptor beta chains presented below share a single source sample, sequenced in a study of blood T cell repertoires in COVID-19. Assay used: immunoSEQ multiplex PCR; TCRdb lists only in-frame clones, some missing. The sample lists hundreds of thousands of clones; about nine tenths were seen once. Sequencing input: PBMCs or T cells enriched from blood (not recorded which). Source of these receptors: a man in his fifties who had been exposed to COVID-19.

About this clone: Different DNA sequences within this sample yield the same CDR3. The chain is built from TRBV2 and TRBJ1-1; D remains ambiguous. The V end lost 4 bases, the J end lost 1 base, and 7 bases lay between the germline ends. CDR3 length: 13 residues. CDR1 and CDR2 from the germline V gene are SNHLY and FYNNEI. This CDR3 reads CASSGRQNTEAFF. The CDR3 DNA reads as TGTGCCAGCAGTGGGCGGCAGAACACTGAAGCTTTCTTT.

J is TRBJ2-7 and V is TRBV28; 13 bases are shared with TRBD2. CDR1 is MDHEN and CDR2 is SYDVKM in the germline V gene. This CDR3 spans 16 amino acids. V lost 2 bases and J lost 3; bases outside the gene matches: 4. CDR3 coding DNA: TGTGCCAGCAGTTTAAGGGGACTAGCGGGGTACTACGAGCAGTACGTC. It yields the protein CASSLRGLAGYYEQYV.

The chain combines TRBV19 with TRBJ2-2; 7 bases agree with TRBD1. This CDR3 spans 15 amino acids. Germline CDR1 LNHDA, CDR2 SQIVND (reference sequence). V gave up 7 bases and J gave up 2 bases; unmatched junction bases: 7. CDR3 coding DNA: TGTGCCAGTAACCAACAGGGGTTAAACACCGGGGAGCTGTTTTTT. Translated, it gives CASNQQGLNTGELFF.

The chain employs TRBV18 and TRBJ1-1; 7 nucleotides align to TRBD1. The CDR3 sequence is 14 residues long. The trim removed 3 bases at V and 10 bases at J, leaving 11 bases unmatched. Germline V gives CDR1 KGHSH, CDR2 LQKENI. The CDR3 DNA reads TGTGCCAGCTCACCCCCATCGACAGGGTCCCTAGCTTTCTTT. Translated, it gives CASSPPSTGSLAFF. Filled out from reference TRBV18 and TRBJ1-1, the complete variable domain reads NAGVMQNPRHLVRRRGQEARLRCSPMKGHSHVYWYRQLPEEGLKFMVYLQKENIIDESGMPKERFSAEFPKEGPSILRIQQVVRGDSAAYFCASSPPSTGSLAFFGQGTRLTVV.

The rearrangement joins TRBV2 to TRBJ2-1; 7 bases agree with TRBD1. The CDR3 spans 13 residues. CDR1 and CDR2 (germline): SNHLY, FYNNEI. The J segment lost 3 bases and the V segment lost 7 bases, leaving 3 bases of the junction unmatched. In DNA form, the CDR3 reads TGTGCCAGCACAGGGGGAGACTACAATGAGCAGTTCTTC. The encoded protein is CASTGGDYNEQFF.

V is TRBV24-1 and J is TRBJ1-2; 9 bases agree with TRBD1. Germline assignment: CDR1 KGHDR and CDR2 SFDVKD. The CDR3 loop spans 14 amino acids. V gave up 4 bases and J gave up 3 bases; unmatched junction bases: 2. The DNA of the CDR3 is TGTGCCACCAGTGACGGACAGGGGTACTATGGCTACACCTTC. Amino acid sequence: CATSDGQGYYGYTF.

The chain combines TRBV5-1 with TRBJ1-1; 8 nucleotides agree with TRBD1. This CDR3 has 13 residues. V gave up 6 bases and J gave up 1 base; unmatched junction bases: 2. Germline V CDR1 and CDR2: SGHRS, YFSETQ. CDR3 sequence: CASNGQGNTEAFF. The CDR3 nucleotides read TGCGCCAGCAACGGACAGGGGAACACTGAAGCTTTCTTT. The whole variable domain, filled in from reference TRBV5-1 and TRBJ1-1, reads KAGVTQTPRYLIKTRGQQVTLSCSPISGHRSVSWYQQTPGQGLQFLFEYFSETQRNKGNFPGRFSGRQFSNSRSEMNVSTLELGDSALYLCASNGQGNTEAFFGQGTRLTVV.

The chain uses TRBV5-1 and TRBJ2-7; D is perhaps TRBD1 (6 bases). Germline V lookup: CDR1 SGHRS, CDR2 YFSETQ. Trimming removed 0 bases from V and 3 bases from J, with 16 bases in between. The CDR3 is made up of 16 amino acids. CDR3 residues: CASSLGGLAGIYEQYV. In DNA, the CDR3 is TGCGCCAGCAGCTTGGGGGGGCTGGCAGGGATCTACGAGCAGTACGTC.

The V and J genes are TRBV19 and TRBJ1-5; D gene unclear. Trimming left V 7 bases short and J 5 bases short, with 12 bases between. This CDR3 contains 13 residues. Germline V CDR1 and CDR2: LNHDA, SQIVND (reference sequence). The CDR3 protein is CASTELGYQPQHF. In DNA form, the CDR3 reads TGTGCCAGTACGGAGTTGGGTTATCAGCCCCAGCATTTT.

This sequence joins TRBV6-5 and TRBJ1-6, with TRBD1 matching over 11 bases. Germline V gene lookup returns CDR1 MNHEY and CDR2 SVGAGI. The junction had 1 base not matched to a gene; V was cut back by 0 bases and J by 9 bases. The CDR3 length is 15 residues. CDR3 protein: CASSYSGQGGSPLHF. DNA of the CDR3: TGTGCCAGCAGTTACTCGGGACAGGGGGGTTCACCCCTCCACTTT.

The gene calls are TRBV5-1 and TRBJ2-5; D possibly corresponds to TRBD1 (5 bases). Germline lookup yields CDR1 SGHRS and CDR2 YFSETQ. The CDR3 runs 17 residues. The germline V and J ends were trimmed by 3 bases and 5 bases, with 23 bases remaining between them. The CDR3 DNA reads as TGCGCCAGCAGCTGGGGAAGGGGCCCCACAATCGTTGAGACCCAGTACTTC. It codes for CASSWGRGPTIVETQYF. Together with reference TRBV5-1 and TRBJ2-5, the CDR3 gives the full variable domain: KAGVTQTPRYLIKTRGQQVTLSCSPISGHRSVSWYQQTPGQGLQFLFEYFSETQRNKGNFPGRFSGRQFSNSRSEMNVSTLELGDSALYLCASSWGRGPTIVETQYFGPGTRLLVL.

The chain links TRBV9 to TRBJ2-2; 7 nucleotides line up with TRBD2. In germline, CDR1 is SGDLS, CDR2 YYNGEE. J was trimmed by 7 bases and V by 0 bases; bases with no gene match: 3. The CDR3 covers 14 residues. This CDR3 reads CASSVGGRVGELFF. As DNA, the CDR3 is TGTGCCAGCAGCGTAGGAGGGAGGGTCGGGGAGCTGTTTTTT. Together with reference TRBV9 and TRBJ2-2, the CDR3 gives the full variable domain: DSGVTQTPKHLITATGQRVTLRCSPRSGDLSVYWYQQSLDQGLQFLIQYYNGEERAKGNILERFSAQQFPDLHSELNLSSLELGDSALYFCASSVGGRVGELFFGEGSRLTVL.

The chain combines TRBV28 with TRBJ1-2, with no clear D. The germline V gene encodes CDR1 MDHEN and CDR2 SYDVKM. The ends were cut back, 8 bases at V and 1 base at J, with 14 bases in the middle. CDR3 length: 14 amino acids. This chain's CDR3 is CASYNRGINYGYTF. The DNA for the CDR3 is TGTGCCAGCTATAATCGAGGGATTAACTATGGCTACACCTTC.

The V gene is TRBV27, the J gene TRBJ1-4, with a tentative D call TRBD1 (6 bases). This CDR3 comprises 14 residues. The germline V gene has CDR1 MNHEY and CDR2 SMNVEV (reference sequence). The germline V and J ends were trimmed by 0 bases and 6 bases, with 8 bases remaining between them. The CDR3 nucleotides read TGTGCCAGCAGTTTATCGTGGACAGATGAAAAACTGTTTTTT. Residues: CASSLSWTDEKLFF.

V and J are TRBV19 and TRBJ1-1; no definite D call. Germline-derived CDR1 and CDR2 are LNHDA and SQIVND (reference sequence). Deletions cut 0 bases from V and 0 bases from J, with 11 bases between. This CDR3 is built from 16 residues. The CDR3, as DNA: TGTGCCAGTAGTATAGATCTGGTCAGGTTGAACACTGAAGCTTTCTTT. Its translation: CASSIDLVRLNTEAFF.